This TCR beta chain was sequenced during a study of T cell repertoires in cytomegalovirus infection. V shed 6 bases, J shed 6 bases, and the junction held 7 bases outside the gene matches. Per the germline V gene, CDR1 is LNHDA and CDR2 is SQIVND (reference sequence). CDR3 length: 13 residues. This clonotype was observed a handful of times. Its antigen is unknown. TCRdb reprocessed the reads with MiXCR, giving one entry per CDR3 protein. The sample shows approximately 990,000 distinct CDR3 sequences, under 40% of them seen only once. This clonotype was sampled from a human donor in good health (CMV status not recorded). Some clones in this sample may be carry-over from other donors' samples. The sample consisted of cultured CD8+ T cells from PBMCs, taken from culture after CMV antigen stimulation. The chain couples TRBV19 to TRBJ1-2; the match to TRBD1 covers 7 bases. The CDR3, as DNA: TGTGCCAGTAGAGGCGACGACAGGGATGGCTACACCTTC. This codes for CASRGDDRDGYTF. Supplemented by reference TRBV19 and TRBJ1-2, the full variable domain reads DGGITQSPKYLFRKEGQNVTLSCEQNLNHDAMYWYRQDPGQGLRLIYYSQIVNDFQKGDIAEGYSVSREKKESFPLTVTSAQKNPTAFYLCASRGDDRDGYTFGSGTRLTVV.